What follows are 17 T cell receptor beta chains derived from one specimen sequenced in a study of T cell responses to AZD1222 COVID-19 vaccine. Repertoires were generated with immunoSEQ multiplex PCR, while TCRdb's copy carries only in-frame clones and drops some. The sample shows hundreds of thousands of clones, roughly 91% of them seen only once. Sample: peripheral blood, taken on day 0 of MenACWY control vaccination. The receptor set was obtained from an adult in good health.

This clone was picked up a small number of times. V gene TRBV4-3 combines with J gene TRBJ1-2, with D unresolved. Germline V lookup: CDR1 LGHNA, CDR2 YSLEER. V lost 4 bases and J lost 4, with 13 bases in between. The CDR3 has 14 residues. The CDR3 DNA reads as TGCGCCAGCAGCCCCTCTTCTGGGAGCTATGGCTACACCTTC. Translation gives CASSPSSGSYGYTF.

The count of this clone is one. The rearrangement joins TRBV29-1 to TRBJ2-1; maybe TRBD2 (7 bases). CDR3 length: 15 residues. CDR1 is SQVTM and CDR2 is ANQGSEA in the germline V gene. Deletions cut 1 base from V and 4 bases from J, with 14 bases between. CDR3 in DNA: TGCAGCGTTGAAGGGTGGCGGGGGCTTTACAATGAGCAGTTCTTC. Protein product: CSVEGWRGLYNEQFF.

For this clone: Other DNA sequences from this sample encode an identical CDR3 as well. The chain is built from TRBV30 and TRBJ1-2; D gene unclear. There are 11 residues in the CDR3. Trimming cost V 3 bases and J 1 base, with 3 bases left between them. CDR1 GTSNPN and CDR2 SVGIG come from the germline V gene (reference sequence). CDR3 DNA sequence: TGTGCCTGGAGCCTTAACTATGGCTACACCTTC. This sequence encodes CAWSLNYGYTF.

The gene calls are TRBV6-2 or TRBV6-3 and TRBJ1-5; 7 bases match TRBD1. J gave up 2 bases and V 4 bases, and 5 bases lay outside the gene matches. The CDR3 is 15 amino acids. Per germline, CDR1 MNHEY and CDR2 SVGEGT. CDR3 sequence reads: CASSLTGYGNQPQHF. For the CDR3, the DNA is TGTGCCAGCAGTTTGACAGGGTACGGCAATCAGCCCCAGCATTTT.

The sample holds one count of this clone. This chain connects TRBV5-5 to TRBJ1-4; 11 nucleotides match TRBD1. Trimming cost V 4 bases and J 7 bases; bases outside gene matches: 9. The germline V gene encodes CDR1 SGHKS and CDR2 YYEKEE (reference sequence). The CDR3 consists of 16 residues. The CDR3: CASSQHWTGGFEKLFF. CDR3 nucleotides: TGTGCCAGCAGCCAACACTGGACAGGGGGCTTTGAAAAACTGTTTTTT.

The rearrangement links TRBV13 to TRBJ2-7; TRBD2 is a possible D gene (5 bases). The CDR3 loop spans 13 amino acids. V gave up 4 bases and J gave up 1 base, with 8 bases separating them. Germline assignment: CDR1 PRHDT and CDR2 FYEKMQ (reference sequence). CDR3 bases: TGTGCCAGCAGCTCGGGATTTTCCTACGAGCAGTACTTC. Encoded protein: CASSSGFSYEQYF.

J is TRBJ2-3 and V is TRBV27; 8 nucleotides line up with TRBD1. J lost 3 bases, V lost 6 bases, and 8 bases had no gene match. The CDR3 sequence is 15 residues long. Per germline, CDR1 MNHEY and CDR2 SMNVEV (reference sequence). DNA of the CDR3: TGTGCCAGCAGATCCGGACAGGGATTTACAGATACGCAGTATTTT. This codes for CASRSGQGFTDTQYF.

The rearrangement joins TRBV7-9 to TRBJ2-7, with D tentatively TRBD2 (6 bases). The CDR3 loop spans 14 amino acids. Germline V lookup: CDR1 SEHNR, CDR2 FQNEAQ (reference sequence). The V end was cut by 5 bases, the J end by 0 bases, with 11 bases between. CDR3 in amino acids: CASSVGGVSYEQYF. For the CDR3, the DNA is TGTGCCAGCAGCGTAGGCGGGGTCTCCTACGAGCAGTACTTC.

The chain combines TRBV11-1 with TRBJ2-1, with a weak D call TRBD1 (5 bases). CDR1 and CDR2 from the germline V gene are SGHAT and FQDESV (reference sequence). The V and J ends lost 6 bases and 9 bases respectively, with 18 bases between them. This CDR3 is 14 amino acids long. As DNA, the CDR3 is TGTGCCAGCAGTTATAAAATCCAGGGTGGTGAGCAGTTCTTC. Translation gives CASSYKIQGGEQFF. The entire variable domain, with the rest obtained from reference TRBV11-1 and TRBJ2-1, is as follows: EAEVAQSPRYKITEKSQAVAFWCDPISGHATLYWYRQILGQGPELLVQFQDESVVDDSQLPKDRFSAERLKGVDSTLKIQPAELGDSAMYLCASSYKIQGGEQFFGPGTRLTVL.

V and J are TRBV13 and TRBJ2-1, with TRBD2 as a possible D gene (6 bases). This CDR3 has 13 amino acids. The ends were cut back, 3 bases at V and 8 bases at J, with 11 bases in the middle. Germline lookup yields CDR1 PRHDT and CDR2 FYEKMQ (reference sequence). CDR3 in DNA: TGTGCCAGCAGCTTTATCTCTAGCGATGAGCAGTTCTTC. Its protein product is CASSFISSDEQFF.

The chain combines TRBV6-1 with TRBJ1-5; D not certain. CDR1 is MNHNS and CDR2 is SASEGT in the germline V gene. This CDR3 region has 14 residues. V shed 1 base and J shed 9 bases, with 13 bases lying between them. CDR3 bases: TGTGCCAGCAGTGAAGGGGGTGGTAGGAGGCCCCAGCATTTT. Residues: CASSEGGGRRPQHF.

In nucleotides, the CDR3 is TGTGCCAGCAGCTTAGAGGTGGCCAGGGGGTCTTATGGCTACACCTTC. Translated: CASSLEVARGSYGYTF. The chain links TRBV11-2 to TRBJ1-2; 7 positions agree with TRBD1. Germline trimming cut 0 bases from V and 5 bases from J; bases unmatched to any gene: 9. The germline gives CDR1 SGHAT, CDR2 FQNNGV. CDR3 length equals 16 residues.

This rearrangement joins TRBV27 to TRBJ2-1; 8 nucleotides align to TRBD1. The CDR3 spans 15 residues. Germline V gene data show CDR1 as MNHEY and CDR2 as SMNVEV (reference sequence). Germline trimming cut 6 bases from V and 3 bases from J; bases unmatched to any gene: 7. CDR3: CASSLGQGGYNEQFF. The CDR3 nucleotides read TGTGCCAGCAGCCTCGGACAGGGAGGCTACAATGAGCAGTTCTTC.

The genes are TRBV19 and TRBJ2-4; D uncertain. The V end lost 0 bases, the J end lost 4 bases, and 4 bases lay between the germline ends. In germline, CDR1 is LNHDA, CDR2 SQIVND (reference sequence). The CDR3 consists of 13 residues. The CDR3 DNA is TGTGCCAGTAGTATAGAAGGGAAAAACATTCAGTACTTC. Translating gives CASSIEGKNIQYF.

The chain links TRBV18 to TRBJ1-2, with 10 nucleotides matching TRBD1. In germline, CDR1 is KGHSH, CDR2 LQKENI. J was trimmed by 7 bases and V by 1 base; bases with no gene match: 9. The length of the CDR3 is 16 residues. The chain's CDR3 is CASSPLGRQGAIGYTF. The DNA of the CDR3 is TGTGCCAGCTCACCACTCGGTAGACAGGGGGCCATTGGCTACACCTTC.

V gene TRBV19 combines with J gene TRBJ1-4; the D gene is possibly TRBD1 (5 bases). V lost 6 bases, J lost 4 bases, and 12 bases lay in between. The CDR3 is 14 amino acids. Germline V gene lookup returns CDR1 LNHDA and CDR2 SQIVND (reference sequence). CDR3 in amino acids: CASSRDGFNEKLFF. CDR3 in DNA: TGTGCCAGTAGCCGGGACGGGTTTAATGAAAAACTGTTTTTT.

This clone has a handful of counts. The identical CDR3 is also encoded by other nucleotide sequences in the sample. The V and J genes are TRBV9 and TRBJ2-2, with a weak D call TRBD1 (6 bases). CDR3 length equals 15 residues. The V gene lost 0 bases and the J gene lost 1 base, with 7 bases spanning the gap. Germline CDR1 is SGDLS and CDR2 is YYNGEE. CDR3 DNA: TGTGCCAGCAGCGTAGGAGGGGGGAACACCGGGGAGCTGTTTTTT. It is translated as CASSVGGGNTGELFF.